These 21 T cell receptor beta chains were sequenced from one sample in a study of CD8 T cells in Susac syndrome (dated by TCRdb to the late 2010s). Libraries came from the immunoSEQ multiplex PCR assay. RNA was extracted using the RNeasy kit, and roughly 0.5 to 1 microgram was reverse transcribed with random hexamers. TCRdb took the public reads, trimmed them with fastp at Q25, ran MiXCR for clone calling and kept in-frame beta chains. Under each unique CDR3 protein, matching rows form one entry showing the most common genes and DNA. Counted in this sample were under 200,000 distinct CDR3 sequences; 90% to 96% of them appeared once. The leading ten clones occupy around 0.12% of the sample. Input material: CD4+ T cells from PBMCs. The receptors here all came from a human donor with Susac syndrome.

This chain's CDR3 is CASSISQGYGYTF. The CDR3 nucleotides are TGTGCCAGTAGTATTTCACAGGGCTATGGCTACACCTTC. V gene TRBV19 combines with J gene TRBJ1-2; TRBD1 is a possible D gene (6 bases). The V and J ends lost 3 bases and 4 bases respectively, with 9 bases between them. The V gene's germline CDR1 is LNHDA and CDR2 SQIVND (reference sequence). This CDR3 is built from 13 residues.

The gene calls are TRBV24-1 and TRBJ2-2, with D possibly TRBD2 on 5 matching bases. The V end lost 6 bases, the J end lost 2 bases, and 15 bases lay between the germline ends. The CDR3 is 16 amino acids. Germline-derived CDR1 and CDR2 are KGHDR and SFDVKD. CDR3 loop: CATSSWGDSNTGELFF. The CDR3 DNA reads TGTGCCACCAGTTCTTGGGGAGACTCTAACACCGGGGAGCTGTTTTTT.

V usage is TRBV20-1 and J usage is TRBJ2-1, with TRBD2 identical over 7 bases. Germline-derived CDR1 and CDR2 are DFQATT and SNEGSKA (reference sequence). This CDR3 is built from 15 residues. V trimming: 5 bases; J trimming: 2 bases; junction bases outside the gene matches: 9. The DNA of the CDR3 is TGCAGTGCTCAGAAGACTAGCTTCACCTACAATGAGCAGTTCTTC. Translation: CSAQKTSFTYNEQFF.

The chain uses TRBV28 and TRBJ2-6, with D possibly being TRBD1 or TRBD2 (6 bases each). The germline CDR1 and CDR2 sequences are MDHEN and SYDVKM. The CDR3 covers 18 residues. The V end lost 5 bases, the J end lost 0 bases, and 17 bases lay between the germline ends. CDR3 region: CASSLRGTLLSGANVLTF. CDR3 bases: TGTGCCAGCAGTCTAAGGGGGACTCTTCTCTCTGGGGCCAACGTCCTGACTTTC.

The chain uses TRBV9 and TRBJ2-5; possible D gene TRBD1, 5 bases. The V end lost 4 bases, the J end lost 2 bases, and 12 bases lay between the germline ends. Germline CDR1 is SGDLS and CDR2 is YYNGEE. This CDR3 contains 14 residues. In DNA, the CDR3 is TGTGCCAGCAGCTTAGGGGCGGAGCAAGAGACCCAGTACTTC. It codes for CASSLGAEQETQYF.

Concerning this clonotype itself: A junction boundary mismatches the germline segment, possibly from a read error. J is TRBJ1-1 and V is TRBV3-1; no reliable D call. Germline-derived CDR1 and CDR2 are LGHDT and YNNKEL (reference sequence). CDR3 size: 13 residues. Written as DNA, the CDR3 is TGTGCCAGCAGCCGGAGAATGAACGCTGAAGCTTTCTTT. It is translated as CASSRRMNAEAFF.

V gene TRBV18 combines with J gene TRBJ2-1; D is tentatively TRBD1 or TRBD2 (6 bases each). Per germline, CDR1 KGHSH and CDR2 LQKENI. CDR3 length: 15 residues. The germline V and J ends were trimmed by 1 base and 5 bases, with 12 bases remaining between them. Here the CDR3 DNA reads TGTGCCAGCTCACCACAGGAGGGGGTTAACAATGAGCAGTTCTTC. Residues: CASSPQEGVNNEQFF.

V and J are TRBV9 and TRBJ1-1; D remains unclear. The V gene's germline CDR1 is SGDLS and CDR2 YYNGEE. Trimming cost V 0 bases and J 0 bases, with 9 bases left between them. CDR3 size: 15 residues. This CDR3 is CASSVGIGMNTEAFF. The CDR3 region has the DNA TGTGCCAGCAGCGTAGGAATAGGCATGAACACTGAAGCTTTCTTT.

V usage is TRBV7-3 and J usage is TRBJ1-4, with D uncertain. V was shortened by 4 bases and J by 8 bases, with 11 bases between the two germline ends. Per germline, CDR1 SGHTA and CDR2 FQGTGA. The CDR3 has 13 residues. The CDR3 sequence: CASSSYQAEKLFF. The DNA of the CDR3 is TGTGCCAGCAGCTCGTACCAGGCAGAAAAACTGTTTTTT.

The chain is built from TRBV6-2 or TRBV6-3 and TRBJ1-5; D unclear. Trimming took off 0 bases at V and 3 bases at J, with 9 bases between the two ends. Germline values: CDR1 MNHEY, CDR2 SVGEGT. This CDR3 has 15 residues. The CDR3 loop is CASSYSGRDNQPQHF. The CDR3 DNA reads TGTGCCAGCAGTTACTCAGGGAGGGACAATCAGCCCCAGCATTTT.

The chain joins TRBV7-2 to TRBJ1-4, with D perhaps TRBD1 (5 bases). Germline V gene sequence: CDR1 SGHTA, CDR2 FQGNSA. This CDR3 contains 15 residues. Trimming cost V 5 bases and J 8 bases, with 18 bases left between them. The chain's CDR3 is CASSQRGGKTEKLFF. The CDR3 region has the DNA TGTGCCAGCAGCCAGCGGGGGGGAAAAACGGAAAAACTGTTTTTT.

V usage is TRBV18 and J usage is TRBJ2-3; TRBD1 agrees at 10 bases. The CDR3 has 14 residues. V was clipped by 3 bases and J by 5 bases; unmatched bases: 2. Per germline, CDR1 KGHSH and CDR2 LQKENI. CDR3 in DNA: TGTGCCAGCTCACCCGGACAGGGGGGAGATACGCAGTATTTT. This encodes CASSPGQGGDTQYF.

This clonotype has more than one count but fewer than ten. CDR3 in DNA: TGTGCCAGCAGCCGGGGACTAGCGGGTGGAGAGACCCAGTACTTC. This translates into CASSRGLAGGETQYF. The chain is built from TRBV3-1 and TRBJ2-5; 12 nucleotides match TRBD2. CDR1 and CDR2 (germline): LGHDT, YNNKEL (reference sequence). V shed 4 bases, J shed 4 bases, and the junction held 4 bases outside the gene matches. CDR3 size: 15 residues.

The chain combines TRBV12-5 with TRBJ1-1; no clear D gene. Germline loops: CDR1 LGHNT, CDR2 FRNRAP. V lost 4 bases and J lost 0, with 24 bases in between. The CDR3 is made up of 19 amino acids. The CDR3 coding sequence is TGTGCTAGTGGTTATATCCCAGTGACCAGCGACACTGTGAACACTGAAGCTTTCTTT. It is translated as CASGYIPVTSDTVNTEAFF.

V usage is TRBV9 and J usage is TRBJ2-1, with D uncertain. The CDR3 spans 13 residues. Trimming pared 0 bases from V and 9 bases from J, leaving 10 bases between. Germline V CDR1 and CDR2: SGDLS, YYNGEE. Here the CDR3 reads CASSVAQQSEQFF. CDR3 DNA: TGTGCCAGCAGCGTAGCTCAGCAGAGTGAGCAGTTCTTC.

CDR3 sequence: CATSRGRGETQYF. The DNA for the CDR3 is TGTGCCACCTCCCGGGGGCGAGGGGAGACCCAGTACTTC. The chain joins TRBV24-1 to TRBJ2-5; D might be TRBD1 or TRBD2, each matching 6 bases. The CDR3 length is 13 residues. V lost 9 bases and J 5 bases, leaving 15 bases between the germline ends. Germline CDR1 is KGHDR and CDR2 is SFDVKD.

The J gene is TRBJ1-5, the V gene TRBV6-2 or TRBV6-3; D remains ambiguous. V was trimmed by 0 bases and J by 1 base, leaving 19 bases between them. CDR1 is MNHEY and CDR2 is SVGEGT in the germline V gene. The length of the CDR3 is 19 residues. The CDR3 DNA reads TGTGCCAGCAGTTACTCGAGGGCTTCTGTTGTTTGGAGCAATCAGCCCCAGCATTTT. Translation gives CASSYSRASVVWSNQPQHF.

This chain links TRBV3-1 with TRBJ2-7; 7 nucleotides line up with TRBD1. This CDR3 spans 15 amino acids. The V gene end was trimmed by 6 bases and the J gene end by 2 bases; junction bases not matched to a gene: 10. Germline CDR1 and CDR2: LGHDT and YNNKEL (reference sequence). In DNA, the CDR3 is TGTGCCAGCAGTCCCCAGGGGGTTCTAACCTACGAGCAGTACTTC. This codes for CASSPQGVLTYEQYF.

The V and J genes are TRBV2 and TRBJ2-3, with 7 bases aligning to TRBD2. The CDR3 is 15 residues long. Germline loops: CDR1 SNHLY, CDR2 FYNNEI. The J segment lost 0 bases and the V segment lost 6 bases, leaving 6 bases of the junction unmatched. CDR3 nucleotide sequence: TGTGCCAGCAGGGCGAGCGGGGCTAGCACAGATACGCAGTATTTT. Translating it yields CASRASGASTDTQYF.

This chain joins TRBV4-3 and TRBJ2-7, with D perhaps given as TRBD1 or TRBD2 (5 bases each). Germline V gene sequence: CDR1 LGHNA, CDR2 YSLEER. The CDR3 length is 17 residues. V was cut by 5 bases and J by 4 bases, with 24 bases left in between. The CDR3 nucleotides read TGCGCCAGCAGCTCACCGGGGCTCCCGGGATTTCTTTACGAGCAGTACGTC. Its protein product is CASSSPGLPGFLYEQYV.

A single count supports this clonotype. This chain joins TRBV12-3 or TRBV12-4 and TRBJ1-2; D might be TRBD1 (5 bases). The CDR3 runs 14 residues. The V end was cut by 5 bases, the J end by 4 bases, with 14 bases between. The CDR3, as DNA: TGTGCCAGCAGTGGGACGCCCGCCGTCTATGGCTACACCTTC. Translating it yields CASSGTPAVYGYTF.